The 30 T cell receptor beta chains reported below all come from one sample, sequenced in a study of blood T cell repertoires in COVID-19. This table comes from immunoSEQ multiplex PCR, and its TCRdb copy is limited to in-frame clones, with some not included. The repertoire holds under 300,000 clones, with 85% to 90% as singletons. Sequencing used peripheral blood. The receptors here all came from a woman aged 40-49 years with acute or convalescent COVID-19.

DNA of the CDR3: TGTGCCAGCAGTTCCCCGGGACAGGGGAGCTATGGCTACACCTTC. This codes for CASSSPGQGSYGYTF. This sequence joins TRBV27 and TRBJ1-2, with 10 bases matching TRBD1. V lost 4 bases and J lost 4; bases outside the gene matches: 6. This CDR3 has 15 amino acids. From germline, CDR1 is MNHEY and CDR2 SMNVEV (reference sequence).

V is TRBV9 and J is TRBJ1-5; 7 bases match TRBD1. J gave up 2 bases and V 3 bases, and 5 bases lay outside the gene matches. CDR3 length: 15 amino acids. The germline V gene encodes CDR1 SGDLS and CDR2 YYNGEE. CDR3 sequence reads: CASSATGSGNQPQHF. CDR3 nucleotides: TGTGCCAGCAGCGCGACAGGGTCTGGCAATCAGCCCCAGCATTTT.

CDR3 in DNA: TGTGCCAGCAGCTTAGTTGGGGGCAGGCTGAACACTGAAGCTTTCTTT. Residues: CASSLVGGRLNTEAFF. The chain employs TRBV7-8 and TRBJ1-1; D possibly corresponds to TRBD1 (6 bases). Trimming removed 1 base at V and 0 bases at J, with 12 bases between. The CDR3 spans 16 residues. Germline V lookup: CDR1 SGHVS, CDR2 FQNEAQ.

The chain uses TRBV19 and TRBJ2-2, with a weak D call TRBD1 (7 bases). CDR1 is LNHDA and CDR2 is SQIVND in the germline V gene (reference sequence). V was trimmed by 6 bases and J by 1 base, leaving 12 bases between them. CDR3 length equals 15 residues. The CDR3 region has the DNA TGTGCCAGTAGGACAGGGCGGGAGAACACCGGGGAGCTGTTTTTT. Residues: CASRTGRENTGELFF.

This clone was detected once. This chain joins TRBV24-1 and TRBJ2-1; 8 bases align to TRBD2. CDR3 size: 15 residues. The V and J ends lost 4 bases and 7 bases, in that order; junction bases with no gene match: 8. Germline CDR1 is KGHDR and CDR2 is SFDVKD. CDR3 DNA: TGTGCCACCAGTGACACCGGGACTAGTTGGAATGAGCAGTTCTTC. Its protein is CATSDTGTSWNEQFF.

The genes are TRBV21-1 and TRBJ2-7; the table's D gene call, TRBD1, was not cross checked with the DNA. TRBV21-1 is flagged as a pseudogene. The length of the CDR3 is 13 residues. CDR3 in amino acids: CASGRDRVHEQYV. CDR3 coding DNA: TGTGCCAGCGGCCGGGACAGGGTCCACGAGCAGTACGTC.

The V gene is TRBV19, the J gene TRBJ2-5; TRBD1 aligns across 8 bases. This CDR3 contains 16 residues. The germline gives CDR1 LNHDA, CDR2 SQIVND (reference sequence). Unmatched junction bases numbered 11, after V lost 3 bases and J lost 5 bases. CDR3 bases: TGTGCCAGTAGTATCCCCCGGGCAGGGGGCTCCGAGACCCAGTACTTC. Translation: CASSIPRAGGSETQYF.

This clone was counted once. The chain uses TRBV6-6 and TRBJ1-5; TRBD1 might be the D (6 bases). This CDR3 is 16 amino acids long. CDR1 and CDR2 from the germline V gene are MNHNY and SVGAGI (reference sequence). Trimming pared 4 bases from V and 3 bases from J, leaving 16 bases between. The CDR3 sequence: CASSSRGGMDNQPQHF. The CDR3 DNA reads TGTGCCAGCAGTTCTCGAGGGGGTATGGACAATCAGCCCCAGCATTTT.

The chain joins TRBV4-1 to TRBJ2-5, with D possibly matching TRBD1 (6 bases). The CDR3 extends over 17 amino acids. Germline V gene data show CDR1 as MGHRA and CDR2 as YSYEKL. V lost 1 base and J lost 1, with 16 bases in between. CDR3 region: CASSQGAAAGAQETQYF. The CDR3 DNA reads TGCGCCAGCAGCCAAGGGGCCGCGGCAGGGGCCCAAGAGACCCAGTACTTC.

The CDR3 here is CASSSTGGEQYV. CDR3 nucleotides: TGTGCCAGCAGTTCGACAGGGGGCGAGCAGTACGTC. V and J are TRBV12-3 or TRBV12-4 and TRBJ2-7; TRBD1 aligns across 9 bases. The V gene end was trimmed by 4 bases and the J gene end by 6 bases; junction bases not matched to a gene: 1. CDR3 length equals 12 residues.

Notes on this clone: One end of the junction varies from germline; a read error may be responsible. V gene TRBV5-1 combines with J gene TRBJ1-4, with D possibly TRBD1 on 5 matching bases. The V gene's germline CDR1 is SGHRS and CDR2 YFSETQ. There are 15 residues in the CDR3. CDR3 protein: CTSSLTATRNEKLFF. The DNA for the CDR3 is TGCACCAGCAGCTTGACAGCCACTCGGAATGAAAAACTGTTTTTT.

This sequence joins TRBV4-1 and TRBJ1-1; 7 positions agree with TRBD1. CDR3 length equals 12 residues. CDR1 and CDR2 from the germline V gene are MGHRA and YSYEKL. The ends lost 5 bases at V and 7 bases at J; junction bases unmatched: 4. The CDR3 is CASSARGLEAFF. Written as DNA, the CDR3 is TGCGCCAGCAGCGCAAGGGGGCTTGAAGCTTTCTTT.

This clone has a single count. The rearrangement uses TRBV19 and TRBJ1-6, with D unresolved. The CDR3 extends over 13 amino acids. The V end was cut by 5 bases, the J end by 5 bases, with 7 bases between. In germline, CDR1 is LNHDA, CDR2 SQIVND (reference sequence). CDR3 region: CASSGPNNSPLHF. DNA of the CDR3: TGTGCCAGTAGTGGCCCCAATAATTCACCCCTCCACTTT. Complete variable domain (other parts from reference TRBV19 and TRBJ1-6): DGGITQSPKYLFRKEGQNVTLSCEQNLNHDAMYWYRQDPGQGLRLIYYSQIVNDFQKGDIAEGYSVSREKKESFPLTVTSAQKNPTAFYLCASSGPNNSPLHFGNGTRLTVT.

The chain combines TRBV2 with TRBJ2-1; TRBD2 matches at 14 bases. Trimming at V came to 6 bases and at J to 7 bases, leaving 11 bases not matched to a gene. The CDR3 sequence is 17 residues long. Germline V gene sequence: CDR1 SNHLY, CDR2 FYNNEI. The DNA of the CDR3 is TGTGCCAGCAGCCCCCAGACTAGCGGGGGGGCGGGGAATGAGCAGTTCTTC. Translating it yields CASSPQTSGGAGNEQFF.

The rearrangement joins TRBV10-2 to TRBJ1-2; 8 nucleotides match TRBD1. With 7 bases clipped from V and 8 bases from J, the junction kept 9 bases outside the gene matches. Germline-derived CDR1 and CDR2 are WSHSY and SAAADI. The CDR3 contains 13 residues. CDR3 residues: CASTPTGEGGYTF. The CDR3 nucleotides read TGCGCCAGCACCCCGACAGGGGAAGGCGGCTACACCTTC.

The rearrangement uses TRBV5-1 and TRBJ2-3, with 8 bases fitting TRBD1. V was clipped by 4 bases and J by 2 bases; unmatched bases: 3. Per germline, CDR1 SGHRS and CDR2 YFSETQ. This CDR3 has 14 amino acids. CDR3 sequence reads: CASSRDRLTDTQYF. The CDR3 nucleotides read TGCGCCAGCAGCCGGGACAGGCTCACAGATACGCAGTATTTT. Complete variable domain (other parts from reference TRBV5-1 and TRBJ2-3): KAGVTQTPRYLIKTRGQQVTLSCSPISGHRSVSWYQQTPGQGLQFLFEYFSETQRNKGNFPGRFSGRQFSNSRSEMNVSTLELGDSALYLCASSRDRLTDTQYFGPGTRLTVL.

CDR3 bases: TGTGCCAGCAGCTTAGACAGAACAGCCGTTAGGGCTTTCTTT. This codes for CASSLDRTAVRAFF. The V gene is TRBV11-2, the J gene TRBJ1-1; D gene uncertain. Germline lookup yields CDR1 SGHAT and CDR2 FQNNGV. The ends were cut back, 0 bases at V and 11 bases at J, with 16 bases in the middle. The CDR3 length is 14 residues.

The count of this clone is one. The CDR3 here is CSVFGQGGYGYTF. The CDR3 DNA is TGCAGCGTCTTCGGACAGGGGGGCTATGGCTACACCTTC. J is TRBJ1-2 and V is TRBV29-1; TRBD1 aligns across 10 bases. This CDR3 spans 13 amino acids. The ends lost 6 bases at V and 4 bases at J; junction bases unmatched: 5. Germline CDR1 reads SQVTM; CDR2 reads ANQGSEA.

The chain links TRBV10-3 to TRBJ1-1; D is unclear. There are 12 residues in the CDR3. Deletions cut 10 bases from V and 1 base from J, with 10 bases between. Germline lookup yields CDR1 ENHRY and CDR2 SYGVKD. This CDR3 reads CATQTGNTEAFF. In DNA, the CDR3 is TGTGCCACTCAGACGGGGAACACTGAAGCTTTCTTT.

This chain links TRBV15 with TRBJ2-1, with D tentatively TRBD2 (6 bases). The CDR3 contains 14 residues. V lost 4 bases and J 7 bases, leaving 14 bases between the germline ends. Germline V gene lookup returns CDR1 LNHNV and CDR2 YYDKDF (reference sequence). In nucleotides, the CDR3 is TGTGCCACCAGCATGGTGGGAGGAATAAATGAGCAGTTCTTC. Translation: CATSMVGGINEQFF.

The chain combines TRBV9 with TRBJ1-5; possible D gene TRBD1, 5 bases. There are 15 residues in the CDR3. V was clipped by 3 bases and J by 6 bases, with 16 bases between them. CDR1 is SGDLS and CDR2 is YYNGEE in the germline V gene. In DNA form, the CDR3 reads TGTGCCAGCAGCGGGGACTGGAGGGTAGGTCAGCCCCAGCATTTT. This encodes CASSGDWRVGQPQHF.

The chain joins TRBV2 to TRBJ2-2; 11 positions match TRBD2. V lost 5 bases, J lost 4 bases, and 3 bases stayed unmatched. The germline V gene encodes CDR1 SNHLY and CDR2 FYNNEI. The CDR3 consists of 15 residues. CDR3 DNA sequence: TGTGCCAGCAGTATGCTAGCGGGGGGCACCGGGGAGCTGTTTTTT. Amino acid sequence: CASSMLAGGTGELFF.

V and J are TRBV2 and TRBJ1-2; D is perhaps TRBD1 (5 bases). Germline V gene lookup returns CDR1 SNHLY and CDR2 FYNNEI. V dropped 7 bases and J dropped 0 bases, with 15 bases sitting between them. This CDR3 comprises 15 residues. In DNA form, the CDR3 reads TGTGCCAGCACCAAAAAGGCAGGGTCTAACTATGGCTACACCTTC. Translation: CASTKKAGSNYGYTF.

The chain recombines TRBV2 with TRBJ2-7; 8 positions agree with TRBD2. The J segment lost 0 bases and the V segment lost 7 bases, leaving 8 bases of the junction unmatched. Germline V gene sequence: CDR1 SNHLY, CDR2 FYNNEI. There are 15 residues in the CDR3. CDR3 nucleotide sequence: TGTGCCAGCAAGGCTAGCGGGCCGAGCTCCTACGAGCAGTACGTC. Its protein product is CASKASGPSSYEQYV.

The J gene is TRBJ1-2, the V gene TRBV7-8; D is perhaps TRBD1 (6 bases). Germline V gives CDR1 SGHVS, CDR2 FQNEAQ. CDR3 length: 13 residues. V was trimmed by 5 bases and J by 4 bases, leaving 11 bases between them. CDR3 in DNA: TGTGCCAGCAGCAACGGACAGATCTATGGCTACACCTTC. Translation gives CASSNGQIYGYTF.

This clone was detected once. This sequence joins TRBV7-3 and TRBJ1-2; 9 bases match TRBD1. J was trimmed by 4 bases and V by 5 bases; bases with no gene match: 8. CDR1 SGHTA and CDR2 FQGTGA come from the germline V gene. This CDR3 has 15 residues. The chain's CDR3 is CASSPSGTGFYGYTF. CDR3 DNA sequence: TGTGCCAGCAGCCCTTCCGGGACAGGGTTCTATGGCTACACCTTC.

V and J are TRBV7-9 and TRBJ1-2; 9 bases fit TRBD1. CDR1 is SEHNR, CDR2 FQNEAQ, per germline (reference sequence). The V segment lost 4 bases and the J segment 6 bases; nucleotides outside the gene matches: 9. This CDR3 region has 15 residues. The CDR3 is CASSSRNGQGHGYTF. Written as DNA, the CDR3 is TGTGCCAGCAGCTCGCGGAATGGACAGGGGCATGGCTACACCTTC.

The chain uses TRBV5-1 and TRBJ1-1, with a possible D match to TRBD1 (5 bases). The V gene lost 4 bases and the J gene lost 0 bases, with 16 bases spanning the gap. CDR1 and CDR2 from the germline V gene are SGHRS and YFSETQ. The CDR3 has 16 residues. The CDR3 nucleotides read TGCGCCAGCAGCCACCGTGCGGGGCGCATGAACACTGAAGCTTTCTTT. Protein sequence: CASSHRAGRMNTEAFF.

The CDR3 sequence: CASRPGMGGGAGNEQFF. The CDR3 DNA sequence: TGTGCCAGCAGACCCGGCATGGGCGGGGGGGCCGGCAATGAGCAGTTCTTC. V gene TRBV3-1 (or the pseudogene TRBV3-2) combines with J gene TRBJ2-1, with 9 bases fitting TRBD2. Germline V gene sequence: CDR1 LGHDT, CDR2 YNNKEL (reference sequence). The CDR3 contains 17 residues. The ends lost 6 bases at V and 6 bases at J; junction bases unmatched: 15.

The V call is TRBV15, the J call TRBJ1-2, with D possibly TRBD1 on 6 matching bases. CDR3 length: 16 amino acids. Germline values: CDR1 LNHNV, CDR2 YYDKDF (reference sequence). V dropped 8 bases and J dropped 3 bases, with 22 bases sitting between them. DNA of the CDR3: TGTGCCACCGCCCGGGACAAACCCATCTATGACTATGGCTACACCTTC. Amino acids: CATARDKPIYDYGYTF.